Following are 3 T cell receptor beta chains from one sample sequenced in a study of control samples from healthy donors and cancer patients. The assay was immunoSEQ multiplex PCR, and TCRdb's table has in-frame clones only and misses some. Here the sample spans about 160,000 clones, less than 95% being singletons. The specimen was PBMCs. The origin of the receptors is a man aged 60-69 years with colorectal cancer.

The chain carries TRBV18 and TRBJ1-1; TRBD1 aligns across 7 bases. The germline gives CDR1 KGHSH, CDR2 LQKENI. The CDR3 runs 14 residues. J lost 0 bases, V lost 6 bases, and 4 bases had no gene match. CDR3 amino acids: CASSPTGMNTEAFF. CDR3 DNA sequence: TGTGCCAGCTCGCCGACAGGGATGAACACTGAAGCTTTCTTT.

V usage is TRBV29-1 and J usage is TRBJ2-7; D remains unclear. The germline V gene encodes CDR1 SQVTM and CDR2 ANQGSEA. The V end was cut by 7 bases, the J end by 0 bases, with 10 bases between. CDR3 length: 12 amino acids. In nucleotides, the CDR3 is TGCAGCGGGGCACCTAACTCCTACGAGCAGTACTTC. It specifies CSGAPNSYEQYF.

A single count supports this clone. The genes are TRBV7-2 and TRBJ2-3; a possible D gene is TRBD2 (6 bases). With 6 bases removed from V and 6 bases from J, the gap between germline ends came to 25 bases. The CDR3 length is 17 residues. The germline V gene encodes CDR1 SGHTA and CDR2 FQGNSA. The CDR3, as DNA: TGTGCCAGCAGAGGACGGGGAGGCGGGGCGAGCAGTGATACGCAGTATTTT. It specifies CASRGRGGGASSDTQYF.